This record concerns one TCR beta chain sequence. In terms of age and location, participants ranged from about 18 to 100 years and lived in under 30 US areas. These data originate in a study of blood T cell repertoires in COVID-19. Turning to the study itself: In each case, the material was cDNA or gDNA derived from T cells, B-cell-depleted T cells, or PBMCs.

Germline V gene lookup returns CDR1 SEHNR and CDR2 FQNEAQ (reference sequence). The CDR3 length is 11 residues. The V and J ends lost 5 bases and 1 base respectively, with 3 bases between them. Per the original data handling: Nucleated cell number was recorded as an estimate derived from reference gene primer amplification. TCRdb's copy holds only in-frame clones and misses some; the assay was immunoSEQ multiplex PCR. V and J calls and clone size follow that table, whereas D and trimming were derived from the DNA. The sample lists over 250,000 clones; 89% were seen once. The TCR comes from a woman between 55 and 75 years old who had recovered from COVID-19. V usage is TRBV7-9 and J usage is TRBJ2-7; D not resolved. What was sequenced was PBMCs or T cells enriched from blood (not recorded which). The CDR3: CASSPSYEQYF. In DNA, the CDR3 is TGTGCCAGCAGCCCTTCCTACGAGCAGTACTTC.